These 19 T cell receptor beta chains originate from one sample sequenced in a study of blood T cell repertoires in COVID-19 (TCRdb year 2020). The method was the immunoSEQ multiplex PCR assay. The table comes from immuneACCESS by way of TCRdb, which keeps in-frame sequences with V and J called. Part of the clones is missing from these tables; in studies checked, under half for an unresolved V gene and the rest for unknown reasons. In this sample the table shows some 160,000 clones, about 80% of which occur a single time. The top ten constitute approximately 11% of the sample. Sequencing was carried out using peripheral blood. These receptors were obtained from an older man with active or convalescent COVID-19.

This chain uses TRBV28 with TRBJ2-1; unclear D gene. There are 13 residues in the CDR3. V was shortened by 6 bases and J by 5 bases, with 11 bases between the two germline ends. Germline V lookup: CDR1 MDHEN, CDR2 SYDVKM. The CDR3 loop reads CASSRGWDNEQFF. The CDR3 DNA reads TGTGCCAGCAGCCGCGGTTGGGACAATGAGCAGTTCTTC. The full variable domain, rest sourced from reference TRBV28 and TRBJ2-1, is DVKVTQSSRYLVKRTGEKVFLECVQDMDHENMFWYRQDPGLGLRLIYFSYDVKMKEKGDIPEGYSVSREKKERFSLILESASTNQTSMYLCASSRGWDNEQFFGPGTRLTVL.

The chain uses TRBV30 and TRBJ2-1, with 9 bases identical to TRBD1. The junction had 4 bases not matched to a gene; V was cut back by 5 bases and J by 5 bases. Germline lookup yields CDR1 GTSNPN and CDR2 SVGIG (reference sequence). This CDR3 contains 13 residues. CDR3 amino acids: CAWGQGFHNEQFF. The CDR3, as DNA: TGTGCCTGGGGACAGGGGTTTCACAATGAGCAGTTCTTC.

CDR3 region: CASNAPGLAAYNEQFF. The CDR3 DNA is TGTGCCAGCAATGCACCGGGACTAGCAGCATACAATGAGCAGTTCTTC. V and J are TRBV28 and TRBJ2-1; 9 positions match TRBD2. The CDR3 totals 16 residues. In germline, CDR1 is MDHEN, CDR2 SYDVKM. Trimming removed 7 bases from V and 4 bases from J; junction bases left unmatched: 11. Full variable domain (rest looked up from reference TRBV28 and TRBJ2-1): DVKVTQSSRYLVKRTGEKVFLECVQDMDHENMFWYRQDPGLGLRLIYFSYDVKMKEKGDIPEGYSVSREKKERFSLILESASTNQTSMYLCASNAPGLAAYNEQFFGPGTRLTVL.

V gene TRBV18 combines with J gene TRBJ2-3, with a possible D match to TRBD2 (6 bases). Germline V gene sequence: CDR1 KGHSH, CDR2 LQKENI. The CDR3 totals 16 residues. V gave up 1 base and J gave up 1 base, with 12 bases separating them. The CDR3 DNA sequence: TGTGCCAGCTCACCACAGGCCTCGGGAGGCACAGATACGCAGTATTTT. Protein: CASSPQASGGTDTQYF.

This chain connects TRBV28 to TRBJ1-1; TRBD1 is a possible D gene (6 bases). This CDR3 spans 16 amino acids. CDR1 MDHEN and CDR2 SYDVKM come from the germline V gene. Trimming pared 7 bases from V and 2 bases from J, leaving 20 bases between. CDR3 DNA: TGTGCCAGCAACCCACGCAGGGGCCGGGGTAACACTGAAGCTTTCTTT. Residues: CASNPRRGRGNTEAFF.

V is TRBV7-2 and J is TRBJ2-2, with 8 bases lining up with TRBD2. The trim removed 1 base at V and 6 bases at J, leaving 4 bases unmatched. Germline V gene lookup returns CDR1 SGHTA and CDR2 FQGNSA. The CDR3 extends over 15 amino acids. In DNA, the CDR3 is TGTGCCAGCAGCTTAGTTGCGGGAGGCTCCGGGGAGCTGTTTTTT. Protein sequence: CASSLVAGGSGELFF.

This chain joins TRBV3-1 (or the pseudogene TRBV3-2) and TRBJ2-4, with D maybe TRBD2 (5 bases). Trimming shortened V by 1 base and J by 0 bases, and 7 bases separated the two germline ends. The CDR3 sequence is 15 residues long. The germline V gene has CDR1 LGHDT and CDR2 YNNKEL (reference sequence). The CDR3 DNA sequence: TGTGCCAGCAGCCAAGGCGGGCGAGCCAAAAACATTCAGTACTTC. It codes for CASSQGGRAKNIQYF.

This chain joins TRBV5-1 and TRBJ1-1, with a tentative D call TRBD1 (6 bases). CDR3 length: 13 amino acids. Between the trimmed V and J ends, which lost 4 bases and 5 bases, there was a span of 12 bases. CDR1 SGHRS and CDR2 YFSETQ come from the germline V gene. The CDR3 sequence: CASSPGQRTEAFF. In DNA form, the CDR3 reads TGCGCCAGCAGCCCAGGACAGAGGACTGAAGCTTTCTTT. Full variable domain (outside the CDR3, taken from reference TRBV5-1 and TRBJ1-1): KAGVTQTPRYLIKTRGQQVTLSCSPISGHRSVSWYQQTPGQGLQFLFEYFSETQRNKGNFPGRFSGRQFSNSRSEMNVSTLELGDSALYLCASSPGQRTEAFFGQGTRLTVV.

This sequence joins TRBV15 and TRBJ2-1; 9 positions match TRBD2. V was clipped by 3 bases and J by 7 bases; unmatched bases: 7. Germline lookup yields CDR1 LNHNV and CDR2 YYDKDF (reference sequence). CDR3 length equals 15 residues. In DNA, the CDR3 is TGTGCCACCAGCAGCCTAGCGGGAAAGGAAAATGAGCAGTTCTTC. As protein: CATSSLAGKENEQFF.

This clone was recorded a few times. J is TRBJ1-6 and V is TRBV4-1, with 8 bases lining up with TRBD1. The CDR3 covers 15 residues. Germline CDR1 is MGHRA and CDR2 is YSYEKL. V gave up 3 bases and J gave up 7 bases; unmatched junction bases: 5. The chain's CDR3 is CASSQDRVLNSPLHF. The DNA of the CDR3 is TGCGCCAGCAGCCAGGACAGGGTTCTAAATTCACCCCTCCACTTT.

This clone was picked up a small number of times. Written as DNA, the CDR3 is TGTGCCAGCAGTTACTCGAGTCGACTCGGGGAAAAACTGTTTTTT. Protein sequence: CASSYSSRLGEKLFF. This chain uses TRBV6-5 with TRBJ1-4; no reliable D call. V shed 0 bases and J shed 8 bases, with 13 bases lying between them. The CDR3 is made up of 15 amino acids. In germline, CDR1 is MNHEY, CDR2 SVGAGI.

V gene TRBV6-4 combines with J gene TRBJ1-3; 9 nucleotides agree with TRBD1. J lost 2 bases, V lost 4 bases, and 6 bases had no gene match. CDR3 size: 16 residues. Per the germline V gene, CDR1 is MRHNA and CDR2 is SNTAGT. CDR3 DNA: TGTGCCAGCAGTGGGGACAGGGTCAATACTGGAAACACCATATATTTT. As protein: CASSGDRVNTGNTIYF.

The chain combines TRBV11-2 with TRBJ1-2; tentative D call: TRBD1 (5 bases). V shed 5 bases and J shed 7 bases, with 20 bases lying between them. Germline values: CDR1 SGHAT, CDR2 FQNNGV. The CDR3 is made up of 15 amino acids. The CDR3 loop reads CASSIQTAVPGGYTF. For the CDR3, the DNA is TGTGCCAGCAGCATCCAGACAGCCGTACCGGGTGGCTACACCTTC.

V and J are TRBV3-1 (or the pseudogene TRBV3-2) and TRBJ1-1, with D tentatively TRBD1 (6 bases). In germline, CDR1 is LGHDT, CDR2 YNNKEL (reference sequence). The CDR3 loop spans 14 amino acids. The V and J ends lost 4 bases and 1 base respectively, with 10 bases between them. The CDR3 spells CASSRIQGNTEAFF. CDR3 DNA: TGTGCCAGCAGCCGGATACAGGGGAACACTGAAGCTTTCTTT.

This rearrangement joins TRBV4-3 to TRBJ1-3; unclear D gene. V lost 1 base and J lost 5, with 9 bases in between. The CDR3 has 14 residues. Looked up from germline, CDR1 is LGHNA and CDR2 is YSLEER. The CDR3 protein is CASSQVPGRNTIYF. The DNA of the CDR3 is TGCGCCAGCAGCCAAGTTCCCGGGAGAAACACCATATATTTT.

The chain joins TRBV11-2 to TRBJ2-5; TRBD2 agrees at 7 bases. The junction had 4 bases not matched to a gene; V was cut back by 6 bases and J by 9 bases. From germline, CDR1 is SGHAT and CDR2 FQNNGV. The CDR3 consists of 11 residues. CDR3 bases: TGTGCCAGCAGGCAGGCGGGGGCCCAGTACTTC. It encodes CASRQAGAQYF.

About this clone: Other DNA variants within this sample encode the same CDR3. The rearrangement uses TRBV29-1 and TRBJ1-4; weak D call: TRBD1 (5 bases). The CDR3 runs to 12 residues. V lost 4 bases to trimming and J lost 7 bases, with 10 bases between them. Germline V gene lookup returns CDR1 SQVTM and CDR2 ANQGSEA. CDR3 sequence reads: CSVAGGGEKLFF. Here the CDR3 DNA reads TGCAGCGTTGCCGGGGGAGGTGAAAAACTGTTTTTT.

The chain's CDR3 is CASSQYLTSGGDTDTQYF. The CDR3 DNA sequence: TGCGCCAGCAGCCAATATTTGACTAGCGGGGGGGACACAGATACGCAGTATTTT. The chain carries TRBV4-1 and TRBJ2-3; TRBD2 agrees at 14 bases. V lost 2 bases, J lost 2 bases, and 6 bases stayed unmatched. The length of the CDR3 is 18 residues. In germline, CDR1 is MGHRA, CDR2 YSYEKL.

The rearrangement uses TRBV9 and TRBJ2-3; D possibly corresponds to TRBD1 (5 bases). This CDR3 has 13 amino acids. Trimming removed 1 base at V and 6 bases at J, with 9 bases between. The germline gives CDR1 SGDLS, CDR2 YYNGEE. DNA of the CDR3: TGTGCCAGCAGCGTAATAGGGGTGGATACGCAGTATTTT. Protein product: CASSVIGVDTQYF.